This TCR beta chain was retrieved from a study of T-cell memory formation after mild COVID-19. Study-wide results and limits: Clones contracting across day 15 to 85 had a balanced CD4/CD8 profile; later expanding clones leaned CD4+.

Germline-derived CDR1 and CDR2 are LGHNA and YNFKEQ. CDR3 size: 15 residues. The V end lost 3 bases, the J end lost 3 bases, and 14 bases lay between the germline ends. In the case of this clonotype: Its antigen is not identified.

Each CDR3 protein is one row after TCRdb ran MiXCR on the 5' RACE reads. The sample comprises 300,000 to 350,000 distinct CDR3 sequences, under 15% of which are singletons, and roughly 23% rests with the top ten. Sequenced sample: PBMCs or a T cell subset sorted from them (not recorded which). This TCR was recovered from a man younger than 35 who had mild COVID-19 (a few samples of this study predate the infection). Cell type and time point are not known. J is TRBJ1-2 and V is TRBV4-2; D is possibly TRBD1 (5 bases). The CDR3 reads CASSQSPMGDYGYTF. CDR3 DNA sequence: TGTGCCAGCAGCCAGAGCCCCATGGGGGACTATGGCTACACCTTC.